The next 22 T cell receptor beta chains were all read from a single sample in a study of cytomegalovirus exposure and HLA in healthy donors. PCR amplification relied on 60 Vbeta primers (plus 13 Jbeta primers). Produced via immunoSEQ multiplex PCR; TCRdb's table is partial and in-frame only. In the table there are 130,000 to 150,000 clones, 79% of which are singletons. The sequenced material came from PBMCs. These TCRs come from a female donor in good health and CMV-seronegative.

The gene calls are TRBV2 and TRBJ1-5; D perhaps matches TRBD1 (5 bases). Germline CDR1 reads SNHLY; CDR2 reads FYNNEI. V dropped 0 bases and J dropped 1 base, with 10 bases sitting between them. The CDR3 is 16 amino acids. The CDR3 bases are TGTGCCAGCAGTGAAGCGGCAGGGTACAGCAATCAGCCCCAGCATTTT. Encoded protein: CASSEAAGYSNQPQHF.

DNA of the CDR3: TGTGCCAGCAGTGGCACTAGCGGGGGGGCGTATTTT. The encoded protein is CASSGTSGGAYF. This chain joins TRBV9 and TRBJ2-3; 13 positions agree with TRBD2. The V and J ends lost 5 bases and 14 bases, in that order; junction bases with no gene match: 5. Germline lookup yields CDR1 SGDLS and CDR2 YYNGEE. There are 12 residues in the CDR3.

The V and J genes are TRBV9 and TRBJ2-1; 8 positions match TRBD2. Germline-derived CDR1 and CDR2 are SGDLS and YYNGEE. Germline trimming cut 4 bases from V and 5 bases from J; bases unmatched to any gene: 8. This CDR3 is built from 15 residues. CDR3 region: CASSISGGPDNEQFF. DNA for the CDR3: TGTGCCAGCAGCATCTCGGGGGGGCCCGACAATGAGCAGTTCTTC.

The chain combines TRBV7-6 with TRBJ1-3; TRBD1 agrees at 7 bases. The CDR3 length is 13 residues. Trimming removed 5 bases from V and 4 bases from J; junction bases left unmatched: 2. Germline V gene lookup returns CDR1 SGHVS and CDR2 FNYEAQ. The CDR3 spells CASSPGQGNTIYF. As DNA, the CDR3 is TGTGCCAGCAGCCCGGGACAGGGAAACACCATATATTTT. Complete variable domain (other parts from reference TRBV7-6 and TRBJ1-3): GAGVSQSPRYKVTKRGQDVALRCDPISGHVSLYWYRQALGQGPEFLTYFNYEAQQDKSGLPNDRFSAERPEGSISTLTIQRTEQRDSAMYRCASSPGQGNTIYFGEGSWLTVV.

This clone was seen more than once but under ten times. The chain carries TRBV4-3 and TRBJ2-1; 10 bases match TRBD2. The CDR3 has 14 residues. CDR1 is LGHNA, CDR2 YSLEER, per germline. The trim removed 3 bases at V and 8 bases at J, leaving 4 bases unmatched. CDR3 sequence (DNA): TGCGCCAGCAGCCACCAGCGGGGGGGGTATGAGCAGTTCTTC. Amino acids: CASSHQRGGYEQFF.

The V and J genes are TRBV10-3 and TRBJ1-5; TRBD1 aligns across 11 bases. Germline V gives CDR1 ENHRY, CDR2 SYGVKD. The length of the CDR3 is 16 residues. V lost 1 base to trimming and J lost 6 bases; unmatched junction nucleotides: 5. The CDR3 here is CAISEFRTGGSQPQHF. CDR3 coding DNA: TGTGCCATCAGTGAGTTCCGGACAGGGGGCAGTCAGCCCCAGCATTTT.

CDR3 sequence reads: CASSLTYSESPYEQYF. The CDR3, as DNA: TGTGCCAGCAGTTTAACGTATTCGGAGAGCCCCTACGAGCAGTACTTC. V is TRBV28 and J is TRBJ2-7, with D unclear. CDR1 is MDHEN, CDR2 SYDVKM, per germline. Trimming left V 2 bases short and J 2 bases short, with 16 bases between. The CDR3 length is 16 residues.

This chain uses TRBV11-3 with TRBJ2-3, with D possibly being TRBD1 (6 bases). Germline CDR1 and CDR2: SGHNT and YENEEA. CDR3 size: 18 residues. Trimming took off 5 bases at V and 0 bases at J, with 21 bases between the two ends. The CDR3 protein is CASSGRDTLFSSTDTQYF. The CDR3 coding sequence is TGTGCCAGCAGCGGAAGGGACACCCTTTTTTCTAGCACAGATACGCAGTATTTT.

The chain joins TRBV9 to TRBJ2-2; the match to TRBD2 covers 9 bases. Per the germline V gene, CDR1 is SGDLS and CDR2 is YYNGEE. With V trimmed by 5 bases and J by 5 bases, 10 bases remained unmatched. The CDR3 totals 16 residues. CDR3 residues: CASSGTSTPGTGELFF. The CDR3 DNA sequence: TGTGCCAGCAGTGGGACTAGCACACCGGGGACCGGGGAGCTGTTTTTT.

The chain joins TRBV7-9 to TRBJ2-7, with 10 bases fitting TRBD2. The V and J ends lost 4 bases and 1 base, in that order; junction bases with no gene match: 10. From germline, CDR1 is SEHNR and CDR2 FQNEAQ (reference sequence). There are 17 residues in the CDR3. The DNA for the CDR3 is TGTGCCAGCAGCTCACCCGCTTCAGCGGGAGGGTCCTACGAGCAGTACTTC. Translation: CASSSPASAGGSYEQYF.

The J gene is TRBJ2-5, the V gene TRBV6-5; D may be TRBD1 (6 bases). Germline CDR1 MNHEY, CDR2 SVGAGI. The V end lost 5 bases, the J end lost 4 bases, and 14 bases lay between the germline ends. This CDR3 contains 14 residues. Here the CDR3 reads CASSDTGRSETQYF. The CDR3 DNA reads TGTGCCAGCAGTGACACAGGGAGATCAGAGACCCAGTACTTC.

This chain uses TRBV19 with TRBJ2-7, with TRBD2 matching over 7 bases. The trim removed 1 base at V and 4 bases at J, leaving 1 base unmatched. The CDR3 spans 13 residues. CDR1 is LNHDA, CDR2 SQIVND, per germline (reference sequence). CDR3 amino acids: CASSIGLAYEQYF. CDR3 bases: TGTGCCAGTAGTATAGGACTAGCTTACGAGCAGTACTTC.

There are many counts of this clone. This chain joins TRBV6-5 and TRBJ1-2; D remains unclear. The CDR3 contains 14 residues. Germline assignment: CDR1 MNHEY and CDR2 SVGAGI. V lost 5 bases to trimming and J lost 5 bases, with 15 bases between them. CDR3 residues: CASSPDPSGYGYTF. The CDR3 nucleotides read TGTGCCAGCAGTCCGGACCCCTCGGGGTATGGCTACACCTTC.

This clone appeared many times. The rearrangement links TRBV2 to TRBJ2-7; TRBD2 matches 7 bases. The CDR3 has 12 amino acids. Germline-derived CDR1 and CDR2 are SNHLY and FYNNEI. The junction had 3 bases not matched to a gene; V was cut back by 8 bases and J by 2 bases. The CDR3 DNA is TGTGCCAGCGGGAGGGCCACCTACGAGCAGTACTTC. Translating it yields CASGRATYEQYF.

The chain combines TRBV29-1 with TRBJ2-1; TRBD1 aligns across 11 bases. V lost 1 base to trimming and J lost 9 bases; unmatched junction nucleotides: 11. The CDR3 has 16 amino acids. CDR1 is SQVTM, CDR2 ANQGSEA, per germline. Written as DNA, the CDR3 is TGCAGCGTTGAAGGGGTTTGGGGACAGGGGGAGGTTGAGCAGTTCTTC. It translates to CSVEGVWGQGEVEQFF.

Concerning this clone: One junction end does not reproduce the germline sequence, and a read error may be involved. The sample has other DNA sequences that encode this CDR3 too. The chain recombines TRBV30 with TRBJ1-5; the D is unclear. Per germline, CDR1 GTSNPN and CDR2 SVGIG (reference sequence). This CDR3 is 13 amino acids long. The CDR3 bases are TGCGCCTGGAGTGTAACGGGGAATCAGCCCCAGCATTTT. As protein: CAWSVTGNQPQHF.

This CDR3 reads CSATQGVSTEAFF. As DNA, the CDR3 is TGCAGCGCCACACAGGGGGTGTCCACTGAAGCTTTCTTT. The chain combines TRBV29-1 with TRBJ1-1; 8 nucleotides agree with TRBD1. CDR1 and CDR2 from the germline V gene are SQVTM and ANQGSEA. The CDR3 covers 13 residues. V dropped 7 bases and J dropped 4; count of bases not matched to a gene: 8.

The CDR3 region is CASSVATKDSNYEQYF. The CDR3 DNA reads TGTGCCAGCAGCGTAGCTACTAAGGACAGCAATTACGAGCAGTACTTC. The rearrangement links TRBV9 to TRBJ2-7, with D maybe TRBD1 (6 bases). The V end lost 0 bases, the J end lost 4 bases, and 17 bases lay between the germline ends. The CDR3 is 16 amino acids. The V gene's germline CDR1 is SGDLS and CDR2 YYNGEE.

This sequence joins TRBV30 and TRBJ1-5; TRBD1 might be the D (6 bases). The CDR3 is 13 residues long. From germline, CDR1 is GTSNPN and CDR2 SVGIG (reference sequence). V was pared by 1 base and J by 7 bases, with 11 bases between. In nucleotides, the CDR3 is TGTGCCTGGAGTGAAACAGGGAAGCAGCCCCAGCATTTT. Translated: CAWSETGKQPQHF.

This rearrangement joins TRBV7-2 to TRBJ1-1; perhaps TRBD1 as D (5 bases). Germline assignment: CDR1 SGHTA and CDR2 FQGNSA. The CDR3 spans 15 residues. Trimming took off 0 bases at V and 6 bases at J, with 14 bases between the two ends. The CDR3 bases are TGTGCCAGCAGCTTAGCGCCGGGGGGATTATCTGAAGCTTTCTTT. This sequence encodes CASSLAPGGLSEAFF. Filled out from reference TRBV7-2 and TRBJ1-1, the complete variable domain reads GAGVSQSPSNKVTEKGKDVELRCDPISGHTALYWYRQSLGQGLEFLIYFQGNSAPDKSGLPSDRFSAERTGGSVSTLTIQRTQQEDSAVYLCASSLAPGGLSEAFFGQGTRLTVV.

The chain combines TRBV5-4 with TRBJ2-1; 11 positions match TRBD2. Germline assignment: CDR1 SGHNT and CDR2 YYREEE (reference sequence). V lost 0 bases, J lost 4 bases, and 9 bases stayed unmatched. This CDR3 is built from 18 residues. The CDR3 nucleotides read TGTGCCAGCAGCTTGGGAGTAGCGGGAGGGCCCGGGTACAATGAGCAGTTCTTC. It yields the protein CASSLGVAGGPGYNEQFF. Using reference TRBV5-4 and TRBJ2-1 for the parts outside the CDR3, the full variable domain is ETGVTQSPTHLIKTRGQQVTLRCSSQSGHNTVSWYQQALGQGPQFIFQYYREEENGRGNFPPRFSGLQFPNYSSELNVNALELDDSALYLCASSLGVAGGPGYNEQFFGPGTRLTVL.

The rearrangement joins TRBV7-9 to TRBJ2-1; 13 bases line up with TRBD2. The V gene's germline CDR1 is SEHNR and CDR2 FQNEAQ (reference sequence). Germline trimming cut 1 base from V and 6 bases from J; bases unmatched to any gene: 0. CDR3 length equals 15 residues. DNA of the CDR3: TGTGCCAGCAGCTTAGGGACTAGCGGGGGCAATGAGCAGTTCTTC. It codes for CASSLGTSGGNEQFF.